Sequencing of this T cell receptor beta chain was carried out in a study of cytomegalovirus exposure and HLA in healthy donors. The PCR employed 60 Vbeta primers together with 13 Jbeta primers. Only in-frame clones appear in the TCRdb table, and some are missing; sequencing was by immunoSEQ multiplex PCR. This sample carries approximately 220,000 clones, 65% to 80% of them seen once, and the ten largest clones take 0.2% to 0.25%. Germline CDR1 is SEHNR and CDR2 is FQNEAQ (reference sequence). V was clipped by 1 base and J by 1 base; unmatched bases: 1. The CDR3 consists of 15 residues. This sequence originates from a girl aged 2-9 years in good health and CMV-seronegative. J is TRBJ2-5 and V is TRBV7-9; 9 bases agree with TRBD1. The material sequenced was PBMCs. CDR3 coding DNA: TGTGCCAGCAGCTTAGGGACAGGGGTCCAAGAGACCCAGTACTTC. Residues: CASSLGTGVQETQYF.